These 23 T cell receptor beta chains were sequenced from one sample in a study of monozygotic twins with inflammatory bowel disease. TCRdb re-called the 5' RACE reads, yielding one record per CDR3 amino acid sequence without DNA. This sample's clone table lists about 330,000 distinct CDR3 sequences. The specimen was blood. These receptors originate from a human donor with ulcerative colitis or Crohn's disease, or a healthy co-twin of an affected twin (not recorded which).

The chain's CDR3 is CASSQLQGLIYEQYF. The chain carries TRBV14 and TRBJ2-7; TCRdb calls TRBD1, which cannot be checked without DNA. The CDR3 extends over 15 amino acids. The germline CDR1 and CDR2 sequences are SGHDN and FVKESK.

The CDR3 reads CSARHLGNTEAFF. J is TRBJ1-1 and V is TRBV20-1. There are 13 residues in the CDR3. Looked up from germline, CDR1 is DFQATT and CDR2 is SNEGSKA (reference sequence).

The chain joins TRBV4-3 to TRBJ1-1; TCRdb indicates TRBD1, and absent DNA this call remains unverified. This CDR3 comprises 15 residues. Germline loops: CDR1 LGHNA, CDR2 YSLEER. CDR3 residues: CASSQEGARDTEAFF.

This CDR3 is CASLPKGGLNQPQHF. The rearrangement links TRBV19 to TRBJ1-5; TCRdb outputs TRBD1, but without DNA this stays unchecked. The CDR3 is 15 amino acids. Germline V lookup: CDR1 LNHDA, CDR2 SQIVND (reference sequence).

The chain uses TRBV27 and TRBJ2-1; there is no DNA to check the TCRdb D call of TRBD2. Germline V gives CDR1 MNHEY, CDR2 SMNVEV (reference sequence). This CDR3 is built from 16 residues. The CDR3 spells CASSPSGHPPYNEQFF.

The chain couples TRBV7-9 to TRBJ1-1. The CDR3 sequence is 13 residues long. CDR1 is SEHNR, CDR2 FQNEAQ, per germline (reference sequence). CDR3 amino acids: CASRGLENTEAFF.

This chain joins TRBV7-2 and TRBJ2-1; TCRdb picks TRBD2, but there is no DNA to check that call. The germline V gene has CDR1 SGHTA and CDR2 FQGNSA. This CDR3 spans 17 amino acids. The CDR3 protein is CASSRGLAGGRYNEQFF.

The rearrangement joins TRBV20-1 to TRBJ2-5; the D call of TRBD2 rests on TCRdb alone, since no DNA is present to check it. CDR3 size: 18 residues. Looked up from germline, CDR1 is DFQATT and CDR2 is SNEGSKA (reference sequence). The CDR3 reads CSARAGASGGAFVETQYF.

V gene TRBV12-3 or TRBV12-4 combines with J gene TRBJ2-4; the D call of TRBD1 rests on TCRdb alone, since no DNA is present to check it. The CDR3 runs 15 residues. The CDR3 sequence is CASQRGAGHKNIQYF.

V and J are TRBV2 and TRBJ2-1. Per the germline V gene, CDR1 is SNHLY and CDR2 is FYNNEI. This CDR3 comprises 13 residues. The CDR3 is CASSRWLGNEQFF.

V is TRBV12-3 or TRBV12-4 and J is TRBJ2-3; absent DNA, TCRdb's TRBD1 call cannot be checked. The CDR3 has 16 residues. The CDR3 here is CASSRGTGASTDTQYF.

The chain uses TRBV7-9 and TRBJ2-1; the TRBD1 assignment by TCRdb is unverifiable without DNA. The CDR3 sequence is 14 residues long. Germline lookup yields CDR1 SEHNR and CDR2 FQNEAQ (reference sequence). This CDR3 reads CASRAGTQKNEQFF.

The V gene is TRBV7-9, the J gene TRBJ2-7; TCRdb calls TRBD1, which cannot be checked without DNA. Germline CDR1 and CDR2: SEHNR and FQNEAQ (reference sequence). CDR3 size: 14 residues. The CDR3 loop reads CASSPGTGWHEQYF. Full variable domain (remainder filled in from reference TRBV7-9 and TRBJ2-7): DTGVSQNPRHKITKRGQNVTFRCDPISEHNRLYWYRQTLGQGPEFLTYFQNEAQLEKSRLLSDRFSAERPKGSFSTLEIQRTEQGDSAMYLCASSPGTGWHEQYFGPGTRLTVT.

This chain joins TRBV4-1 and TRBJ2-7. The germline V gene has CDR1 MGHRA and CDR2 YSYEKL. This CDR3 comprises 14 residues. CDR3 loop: CASSQEPQSYEQYF.

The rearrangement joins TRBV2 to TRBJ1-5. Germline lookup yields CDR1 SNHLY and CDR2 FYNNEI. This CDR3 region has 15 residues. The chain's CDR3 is CASSEGHQGNQPQHF.

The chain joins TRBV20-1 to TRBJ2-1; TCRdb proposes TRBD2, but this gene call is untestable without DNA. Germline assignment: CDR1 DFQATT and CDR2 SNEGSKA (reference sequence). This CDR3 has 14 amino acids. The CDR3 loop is CSARDLRQQGRQSF.

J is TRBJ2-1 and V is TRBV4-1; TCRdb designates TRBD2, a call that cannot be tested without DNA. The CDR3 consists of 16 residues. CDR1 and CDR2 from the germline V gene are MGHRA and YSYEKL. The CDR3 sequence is CASSDLGTSGRGEQFF.

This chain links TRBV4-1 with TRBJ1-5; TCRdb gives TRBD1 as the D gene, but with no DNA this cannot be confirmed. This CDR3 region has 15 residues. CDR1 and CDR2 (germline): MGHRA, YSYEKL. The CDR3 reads CASSQGVGGRQPQHF.

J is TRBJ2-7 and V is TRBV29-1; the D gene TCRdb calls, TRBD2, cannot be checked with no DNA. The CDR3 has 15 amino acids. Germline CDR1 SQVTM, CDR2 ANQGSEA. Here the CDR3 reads CSSPPLSGGFYEQYF.

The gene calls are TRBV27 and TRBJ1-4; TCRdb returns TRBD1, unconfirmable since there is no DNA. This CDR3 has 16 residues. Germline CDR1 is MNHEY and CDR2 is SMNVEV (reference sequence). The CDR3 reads CASSSQGPATNEKLFF.

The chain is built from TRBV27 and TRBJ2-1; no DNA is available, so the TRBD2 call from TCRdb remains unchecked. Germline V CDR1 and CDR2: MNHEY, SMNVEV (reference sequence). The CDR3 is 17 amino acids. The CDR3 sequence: CASSPLTGLAEDNEQFF.

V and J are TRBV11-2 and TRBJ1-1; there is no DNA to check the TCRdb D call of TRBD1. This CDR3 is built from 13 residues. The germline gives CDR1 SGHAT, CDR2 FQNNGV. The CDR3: CASSLEWGAEAFF.

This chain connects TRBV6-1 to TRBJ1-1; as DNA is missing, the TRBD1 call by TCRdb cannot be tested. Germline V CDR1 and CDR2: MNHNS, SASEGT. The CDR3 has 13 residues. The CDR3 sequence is CASIRGGLTEAFF.